The 26 T cell receptor beta chains given below trace back to one sample, sequenced in a study of blood T cell repertoires in COVID-19. Data came from immunoSEQ multiplex PCR; TCRdb stores just in-frame clones and leaves some out. This sample has approximately 220,000 clones, with roughly 89% found just once. Source material: peripheral blood. The receptors derive from a man in his sixties who had recovered from COVID-19.

The chain has TRBV19 and TRBJ2-1; D gene uncertain. Germline lookup yields CDR1 LNHDA and CDR2 SQIVND (reference sequence). CDR3 length equals 17 residues. Trimming took 4 bases from V and 0 from J, leaving 16 bases between them. CDR3 residues: CASSRLGASSSYNEQFF. CDR3 in DNA: TGTGCCAGTAGTAGACTCGGCGCCTCGAGCTCCTACAATGAGCAGTTCTTC.

The CDR3 nucleotides read TGCGCCAGCAGCCAAGTAGGGGGCACGGCCTGGGAAAAACTGTTTTTT. Its protein product is CASSQVGGTAWEKLFF. The J gene is TRBJ1-4, the V gene TRBV4-1; 7 bases align to TRBD1. Trimming cost V 1 base and J 8 bases; bases outside gene matches: 10. The CDR3 spans 16 residues. Germline V CDR1 and CDR2: MGHRA, YSYEKL.

The genes are TRBV27 and TRBJ1-4; a possible D gene is TRBD1 (5 bases). CDR1 and CDR2 (germline): MNHEY, SMNVEV (reference sequence). Trimming cost V 6 bases and J 8 bases, with 19 bases left between them. This CDR3 has 15 residues. The CDR3 DNA sequence: TGTGCCAGCAGCCCCGGTGCACTGTGGGGCGAAAAACTGTTTTTT. Protein sequence: CASSPGALWGEKLFF.

The V and J genes are TRBV19 and TRBJ2-1; D gene unclear. This CDR3 has 15 amino acids. The germline gives CDR1 LNHDA, CDR2 SQIVND (reference sequence). The V end lost 7 bases, the J end lost 0 bases, and 13 bases lay between the germline ends. CDR3 protein: CASTLDAYSYNEQFF. The CDR3 DNA reads as TGTGCCAGTACTCTAGACGCCTACTCCTACAATGAGCAGTTCTTC.

This clone was seen more than once but under ten times. The chain recombines TRBV18 with TRBJ1-1; D unclear. The CDR3 length is 12 residues. Trimming removed 5 bases at V and 5 bases at J, with 9 bases between. Per the germline V gene, CDR1 is KGHSH and CDR2 is LQKENI. CDR3 protein: CASSWAGTEAFF. The CDR3 DNA sequence: TGTGCCAGCTCATGGGCGGGTACTGAAGCTTTCTTT.

The chain links TRBV27 to TRBJ1-4; the D is unclear. Germline CDR1 reads MNHEY; CDR2 reads SMNVEV (reference sequence). V lost 4 bases to trimming and J lost 4 bases, with 13 bases between them. CDR3 length: 15 residues. The CDR3 protein is CASSSIAGVNEKLFF. The CDR3 DNA follows: TGTGCCAGCAGTTCTATTGCCGGGGTTAATGAAAAACTGTTTTTT.

V usage is TRBV6-5 and J usage is TRBJ1-1; no clear D. CDR1 is MNHEY, CDR2 SVGAGI, per germline. V was cut by 2 bases and J by 2 bases, with 12 bases left in between. The CDR3 consists of 15 residues. This chain's CDR3 is CASSYQTNVNTEAFF. The CDR3, as DNA: TGTGCCAGCAGTTACCAAACTAACGTCAACACTGAAGCTTTCTTT.

The chain combines TRBV6-2 or TRBV6-3 with TRBJ2-1; 11 nucleotides line up with TRBD2. The CDR3 is made up of 16 amino acids. The germline V gene encodes CDR1 MNHEY and CDR2 SVGEGT. J lost 4 bases, V lost 6 bases, and 8 bases had no gene match. The CDR3 is CASSLTSGGLYNEQFF. The DNA of the CDR3 is TGTGCCAGCAGCCTCACTAGCGGGGGTCTTTACAATGAGCAGTTCTTC.

This chain joins TRBV6-2 or TRBV6-3 and TRBJ2-3; 7 bases fit TRBD2. Germline lookup yields CDR1 MNHEY and CDR2 SVGEGT. Trimming removed 2 bases from V and 6 bases from J; junction bases left unmatched: 5. This CDR3 spans 14 amino acids. For the CDR3, the DNA is TGTGCCAGCAGTTACCCGGGGACTATGGATACGCAGTATTTT. Translating gives CASSYPGTMDTQYF.

The chain has TRBV3-1 (or the pseudogene TRBV3-2) and TRBJ1-2; TRBD1 matches 10 bases. With 0 bases clipped from V and 7 bases from J, the junction kept 5 bases outside the gene matches. The CDR3 is made up of 15 amino acids. From germline, CDR1 is LGHDT and CDR2 YNNKEL (reference sequence). Written as DNA, the CDR3 is TGTGCCAGCAGCCAAGAGGGACAGGGGAAGGCTGGCTACACCTTC. Amino acid sequence: CASSQEGQGKAGYTF.

V is TRBV7-2 and J is TRBJ2-2, with 7 positions matching TRBD2. V shed 1 base, J shed 5 bases, and the junction held 7 bases outside the gene matches. This CDR3 is 16 amino acids long. Per germline, CDR1 SGHTA and CDR2 FQGNSA. Here the CDR3 DNA reads TGTGCCAGCAGCTTAGTGTCCTCCGGGGGGACCGGGGAGCTGTTTTTT. Translation: CASSLVSSGGTGELFF.

The chain has TRBV5-1 and TRBJ2-7, with 10 bases aligning to TRBD2. J was trimmed by 2 bases and V by 9 bases; bases with no gene match: 20. The CDR3 length is 18 residues. CDR1 is SGHRS, CDR2 YFSETQ, per germline. The CDR3 coding sequence is TGCGCCAACCCTAGTGGGCCTAGCGGGAGTAGTTCGGCCTACGAGCAGTACTTC. Translated: CANPSGPSGSSSAYEQYF.

The chain has TRBV12-3 or TRBV12-4 and TRBJ2-3; D remains unclear. The CDR3 runs 13 residues. V lost 5 bases to trimming and J lost 0 bases, with 6 bases between them. CDR3 region: CASSRTSTDTQYF. CDR3 nucleotides: TGTGCCAGCAGTCGTACTAGCACAGATACGCAGTATTTT.

The chain recombines TRBV3-1 (or the pseudogene TRBV3-2) with TRBJ2-5, with 8 bases fitting TRBD1. Losses at the gene ends were 2 bases for V and 5 bases for J; bases not matched to a gene: 10. The V gene's germline CDR1 is LGHDT and CDR2 YNNKEL (reference sequence). CDR3 size: 16 residues. CDR3 bases: TGTGCCAGCAGCCAACGATGGGGACGGACAGGGGAGACCCAGTACTTC. It translates to CASSQRWGRTGETQYF.

This clone was detected ten times or more. This chain links TRBV15 with TRBJ2-7; no definite D call. V lost 1 base and J lost 6, with 16 bases in between. Germline CDR1 LNHNV, CDR2 YYDKDF (reference sequence). This CDR3 has 15 amino acids. CDR3 coding DNA: TGTGCCACCAGCAGAGCCCGTGCTAAGCACCTCGAGCAGTACTTC. Translated, it gives CATSRARAKHLEQYF. The entire variable domain, with the rest obtained from reference TRBV15 and TRBJ2-7, is as follows: DAMVIQNPRYQVTQFGKPVTLSCSQTLNHNVMYWYQQKSSQAPKLLFHYYDKDFNNEADTPDNFQSRRPNTSFCFLDIRSPGLGDTAMYLCATSRARAKHLEQYFGPGTRLTVT.

V gene TRBV6-6 combines with J gene TRBJ1-2; the D is unclear. This CDR3 comprises 13 residues. The germline V gene encodes CDR1 MNHNY and CDR2 SVGAGI (reference sequence). V was trimmed by 5 bases and J by 8 bases, leaving 15 bases between them. The chain's CDR3 is CASSILGGRGYTF. The CDR3 DNA follows: TGTGCCAGCAGTATATTAGGAGGTCGGGGCTACACCTTC.

The rearrangement uses TRBV19 and TRBJ2-7, with 12 bases matching TRBD2. This CDR3 is built from 14 residues. V shed 6 bases, J shed 4 bases, and the junction held 4 bases outside the gene matches. The V gene's germline CDR1 is LNHDA and CDR2 SQIVND (reference sequence). The CDR3 DNA follows: TGTGCCAGTAGCGGACTAGCGGGAAAGTACGAGCAGTACTTC. It translates to CASSGLAGKYEQYF.

The chain recombines TRBV30 with TRBJ2-1; 9 bases agree with TRBD2. Trimming took 1 base from V and 5 from J; bases not matched to a gene: 3. CDR3 length: 14 amino acids. CDR1 and CDR2 from the germline V gene are GTSNPN and SVGIG (reference sequence). This chain's CDR3 is CAWSGLAVHNEQFF. The CDR3 bases are TGTGCCTGGAGTGGACTAGCGGTCCACAATGAGCAGTTCTTC.

The V and J genes are TRBV11-1 and TRBJ1-1, with 8 bases aligning to TRBD1. Germline V gives CDR1 SGHAT, CDR2 FQDESV (reference sequence). The CDR3 spans 14 residues. The V and J ends lost 5 bases and 6 bases, in that order; junction bases with no gene match: 8. The CDR3 is CASSTRTGWAEAFF. The CDR3 DNA reads as TGTGCCAGCAGCACCCGGACAGGGTGGGCTGAAGCTTTCTTT.

The V and J genes are TRBV10-3 and TRBJ1-5; D is perhaps TRBD1 (6 bases). This CDR3 has 13 amino acids. Per germline, CDR1 ENHRY and CDR2 SYGVKD. The V gene lost 7 bases and the J gene lost 6 bases, with 13 bases spanning the gap. The CDR3 sequence: CAITPGQSQPQHF. In DNA form, the CDR3 reads TGTGCCATCACCCCGGGACAAAGTCAGCCCCAGCATTTT.

The V gene is TRBV10-3, the J gene TRBJ1-2, with a possible D match to TRBD1 (5 bases). Germline CDR1 is ENHRY and CDR2 is SYGVKD. V gave up 3 bases and J gave up 7 bases, with 12 bases separating them. The CDR3 contains 13 residues. The CDR3 loop is CAISDQGSVGYTF. CDR3 nucleotides: TGTGCCATCAGTGACCAGGGATCGGTTGGCTACACCTTC.

This chain connects TRBV3-1 (or the pseudogene TRBV3-2) to TRBJ2-7; 10 nucleotides agree with TRBD1. Trimming at V came to 4 bases and at J to 0 bases, leaving 6 bases not matched to a gene. Germline-derived CDR1 and CDR2 are LGHDT and YNNKEL (reference sequence). CDR3 length: 16 residues. The CDR3 bases are TGTGCCAGCAGCCGAGCCGGGACAGGGGTCTCCTACGAGCAGTACTTC. Encoded protein: CASSRAGTGVSYEQYF.

The genes are TRBV19 and TRBJ2-3; D not certain. V was trimmed by 2 bases and J by 4 bases, leaving 13 bases between them. CDR3 length: 15 amino acids. Germline V gene sequence: CDR1 LNHDA, CDR2 SQIVND (reference sequence). The CDR3 loop is CASSITPAYPDTQYF. CDR3 DNA sequence: TGTGCCAGTAGTATAACTCCCGCCTATCCAGATACGCAGTATTTT.

V is TRBV6-5 and J is TRBJ1-1, with D perhaps matching TRBD1 (6 bases). The CDR3 has 14 amino acids. Germline CDR1 and CDR2: MNHEY and SVGAGI. The ends were cut back, 2 bases at V and 5 bases at J, with 12 bases in the middle. Here the CDR3 DNA reads TGTGCCAGCAGTTACGGGGACATAAAGACTGAAGCTTTCTTT. It translates to CASSYGDIKTEAFF.

This chain connects TRBV28 to TRBJ1-1; no clear D. V was pared by 3 bases and J by 2 bases, with 10 bases between. Germline assignment: CDR1 MDHEN and CDR2 SYDVKM. The CDR3 is made up of 14 amino acids. The CDR3 reads CASSFLRGNTEAFF. Here the CDR3 DNA reads TGTGCCAGCAGTTTTCTTCGGGGAAACACTGAAGCTTTCTTT.

This rearrangement joins TRBV19 to TRBJ1-2, with D possibly being TRBD1 (6 bases). Germline V gene sequence: CDR1 LNHDA, CDR2 SQIVND (reference sequence). The CDR3 loop spans 12 amino acids. Trimming pared 8 bases from V and 5 bases from J, leaving 12 bases between. The CDR3 loop is CASGGQVYGYTF. The CDR3 DNA follows: TGTGCCAGTGGGGGACAAGTGTATGGCTACACCTTC.